This T cell receptor beta chain was sequenced during a study of control samples from healthy donors and cancer patients. The germline V gene encodes CDR1 MNHEY and CDR2 SMNVEV (reference sequence). The CDR3 runs 12 residues. V was shortened by 3 bases and J by 6 bases, with 9 bases between the two germline ends. Using immunoSEQ multiplex PCR, the repertoire was profiled, and TCRdb retains in-frame clones only, with some absent. The data show about 98,000 clones, about 91% seen once. The sequenced sample was blood. The TCR comes from a woman younger than 35 in good health. The V gene is TRBV27, the J gene TRBJ2-7; maybe TRBD2 (6 bases). CDR3 region: CASSFGTGEQYF. DNA of the CDR3: TGTGCCAGCAGTTTCGGGACTGGCGAGCAGTACTTC.